A single sample is the source of the 7 T cell receptor beta chains below, sequenced in a study of response to subunit inactivated influenza vaccine. TCRdb reprocessed the RT-PCR reads with MiXCR, giving one entry per CDR3 protein. The profile shows about 160,000 distinct CDR3 sequences, roughly 10% of them singletons. The sequences come from non-naive T cells sorted from PBMCs, collected more than 35 days after vaccination. The receptors stem from a man aged 45-60 years who received an inactivated influenza vaccine.

This clonotype appeared a few times. The gene calls are TRBV6-5 and TRBJ2-7; weak D call: TRBD1 (5 bases). CDR1 and CDR2 (germline): MNHEY, SVGAGI. This CDR3 has 11 amino acids. V lost 0 bases, J lost 13 bases, and 10 bases lay in between. CDR3 sequence: CASSYSGQVYF. DNA for the CDR3: TGTGCCAGCAGTTACTCGGGGCAGGTCTACTTC.

There are a few counts of this clonotype. The CDR3 here is CASGTPQGRQHNEQFF. CDR3 nucleotide sequence: TGTGCCAGCGGCACGCCTCAGGGTCGGCAACACAATGAGCAGTTCTTC. The rearrangement links TRBV6-1 to TRBJ2-1, with D maybe TRBD1 (5 bases). Trimming stripped 8 bases from V and 5 bases from J, with 22 bases between. CDR1 MNHNS and CDR2 SASEGT come from the germline V gene. The CDR3 runs to 16 residues.

This clonotype showed up many times. This rearrangement joins TRBV3-1 to TRBJ2-1; 8 bases fit TRBD2. There are 13 residues in the CDR3. J lost 9 bases, V lost 5 bases, and 6 bases had no gene match. The V gene's germline CDR1 is LGHDT and CDR2 YNNKEL (reference sequence). The CDR3, as DNA: TGTGCCAGCAGCTTTTCGGGGGGGGCTGAGCAGTTCTTC. Amino acid sequence: CASSFSGGAEQFF.

This clonotype was found a few times. This chain joins TRBV9 and TRBJ2-1, with 14 bases aligning to TRBD2. J lost 7 bases, V lost 5 bases, and 14 bases had no gene match. Germline loops: CDR1 SGDLS, CDR2 YYNGEE. The CDR3 length is 18 residues. CDR3 amino acids: CASSDSGTSGRNANEQFF. For the CDR3, the DNA is TGTGCCAGCAGTGATTCCGGGACTAGCGGGAGAAATGCAAATGAGCAGTTCTTC. Full variable domain (outside the CDR3, taken from reference TRBV9 and TRBJ2-1): DSGVTQTPKHLITATGQRVTLRCSPRSGDLSVYWYQQSLDQGLQFLIQYYNGEERAKGNILERFSAQQFPDLHSELNLSSLELGDSALYFCASSDSGTSGRNANEQFFGPGTRLTVL.

Many counts were recorded for this clonotype. The chain recombines TRBV7-9 with TRBJ2-1; TRBD2 matches at 12 bases. The CDR3 covers 15 residues. The V and J ends lost 6 bases and 11 bases, in that order; junction bases with no gene match: 11. Germline CDR1 and CDR2: SEHNR and FQNEAQ (reference sequence). The CDR3 bases are TGTGCCAGCAGTTTACTAGCGGGGGGTACTACCAAGCAGTTCTTC. As protein: CASSLLAGGTTKQFF.

This clonotype was recorded many times. The chain couples TRBV5-1 to TRBJ2-3, with TRBD2 identical over 7 bases. Per germline, CDR1 SGHRS and CDR2 YFSETQ. The length of the CDR3 is 14 residues. After removal of 0 bases from V and 4 bases from J, the junction contained 2 bases not matched to a gene. CDR3 sequence: CASSLGSGADTQYF. CDR3 in DNA: TGCGCCAGCAGCTTGGGAAGCGGGGCAGATACGCAGTATTTT.

Ten or more counts support this clonotype. J is TRBJ1-5 and V is TRBV3-1; TRBD1 might be the D (5 bases). The V gene's germline CDR1 is LGHDT and CDR2 YNNKEL (reference sequence). The germline V and J ends were trimmed by 1 base and 7 bases, with 14 bases remaining between them. The CDR3 extends over 15 amino acids. The CDR3 region is CASSQGRGGAQPQHF. Written as DNA, the CDR3 is TGTGCCAGCAGCCAAGGTCGGGGCGGGGCACAGCCCCAGCATTTT.